This passage covers 32 T cell receptor beta chains from one sample sequenced in a study of blood T cell repertoires in COVID-19. Data came from immunoSEQ multiplex PCR; TCRdb stores just in-frame clones and leaves some out. Altogether about 36,000 clones are present, roughly 80% being singletons, with the ten largest covering about 1.5%. Specimen: peripheral blood. These receptor sequences come from a man aged 60 to 69 with COVID-19, enrolled during active disease.

This chain joins TRBV6-2 or TRBV6-3 and TRBJ2-1; D call uncertain. Germline lookup yields CDR1 MNHEY and CDR2 SVGEGT. The V and J ends lost 4 bases and 7 bases respectively, with 5 bases between them. This CDR3 has 11 amino acids. The CDR3 nucleotides are TGTGCCAGCAGTTTCAGGAATGAGCAGTTCTTC. Its protein is CASSFRNEQFF.

V usage is TRBV5-1 and J usage is TRBJ1-4; possible D gene TRBD1, 5 bases. V was clipped by 0 bases and J by 6 bases, with 12 bases between them. Germline V lookup: CDR1 SGHRS, CDR2 YFSETQ. There are 15 residues in the CDR3. The CDR3 DNA reads TGCGCCAGCAGCTTGGGGACGGCGGGGGATGAAAAACTGTTTTTT. It encodes CASSLGTAGDEKLFF.

This chain uses TRBV19 with TRBJ2-2; no definite D call. With 3 bases removed from V and 0 bases from J, the gap between germline ends came to 17 bases. This CDR3 contains 18 residues. The germline gives CDR1 LNHDA, CDR2 SQIVND (reference sequence). The CDR3 spells CASSMRRYDPPNTGELFF. The CDR3 bases are TGTGCCAGTAGTATGCGCAGGTATGATCCACCGAACACCGGGGAGCTGTTTTTT. Full variable domain (missing parts from reference TRBV19 and TRBJ2-2): DGGITQSPKYLFRKEGQNVTLSCEQNLNHDAMYWYRQDPGQGLRLIYYSQIVNDFQKGDIAEGYSVSREKKESFPLTVTSAQKNPTAFYLCASSMRRYDPPNTGELFFGEGSRLTVL.

The V call is TRBV5-8, the J call TRBJ2-5; TRBD2 might be the D (6 bases). CDR1 SGHTS and CDR2 YDEGEE come from the germline V gene. V was clipped by 5 bases and J by 2 bases, with 19 bases between them. CDR3 length equals 16 residues. The CDR3 DNA reads as TGTGCCAGCAGACACCAACTAGCTTCTTCACAAGAGACCCAGTACTTC. This codes for CASRHQLASSQETQYF. The full variable domain, completed using reference TRBV5-8 and TRBJ2-5, is EAGVTQSPTHLIKTRGQQATLRCSPISGHTSVYWYQQALGLGLQFLLWYDEGEERNRGNFPPRFSGRQFPNYSSELNVNALELEDSALYLCASRHQLASSQETQYFGPGTRLLVL.

The gene calls are TRBV28 and TRBJ1-2; possible D gene TRBD1, 5 bases. Germline CDR1 and CDR2: MDHEN and SYDVKM. The CDR3 length is 12 residues. The ends were cut back, 10 bases at V and 2 bases at J, with 11 bases in the middle. In DNA form, the CDR3 reads TGTGCCACGGGGGGGGTGAACTATGGCTACACCTTC. Protein sequence: CATGGVNYGYTF.

The V call is TRBV27, the J call TRBJ2-2; 9 bases are shared with TRBD1. V was clipped by 6 bases and J by 3 bases; unmatched bases: 5. The CDR3 spans 15 residues. Germline V CDR1 and CDR2: MNHEY, SMNVEV (reference sequence). In DNA, the CDR3 is TGTGCCAGCAGCGGCAGGGACAGGGACACCGGGGAGCTGTTTTTT. Protein: CASSGRDRDTGELFF.

V gene TRBV4-3 combines with J gene TRBJ1-5; tentatively, D is TRBD1 (5 bases). The ends were cut back, 0 bases at V and 5 bases at J, with 11 bases in the middle. CDR1 and CDR2 from the germline V gene are LGHNA and YSLEER. The CDR3 is made up of 15 amino acids. The CDR3 here is CASSQDSGRYQPQHF. The CDR3 bases are TGCGCCAGCAGCCAAGATTCAGGGCGGTATCAGCCCCAGCATTTT.

The chain couples TRBV4-1 to TRBJ2-2; 10 nucleotides align to TRBD1. Unmatched junction bases numbered 5, after V lost 8 bases and J lost 5 bases. Germline CDR1 reads MGHRA; CDR2 reads YSYEKL. The CDR3 spans 14 residues. CDR3: CASSDRGNTGELFF. As DNA, the CDR3 is TGCGCCAGCTCGGACAGGGGGAATACCGGGGAGCTGTTTTTT.

The V gene is TRBV5-1, the J gene TRBJ2-1; TRBD2 aligns across 13 bases. In germline, CDR1 is SGHRS, CDR2 YFSETQ. The CDR3 extends over 17 amino acids. With 4 bases clipped from V and 6 bases from J, the junction kept 10 bases outside the gene matches. The DNA for the CDR3 is TGCGCCAGCAGCCGAGCTCCAACTAGCGGGAGGGCCAATGAGCAGTTCTTC. Encoded protein: CASSRAPTSGRANEQFF.

The rearrangement links TRBV30 to TRBJ1-1; 7 nucleotides align to TRBD1. With 5 bases clipped from V and 6 bases from J, the junction kept 9 bases outside the gene matches. This CDR3 has 13 amino acids. Germline V gene lookup returns CDR1 GTSNPN and CDR2 SVGIG (reference sequence). CDR3 bases: TGTGCCTGGGCTATACAGGGGAGGCCTGAAGCTTTCTTT. It translates to CAWAIQGRPEAFF. The full variable domain, completed using reference TRBV30 and TRBJ1-1, is SQTIHQWPATLVQPVGSPLSLECTVEGTSNPNLYWYRQAAGRGLQLLFYSVGIGQISSEVPQNLSASRPQDRQFILSSKKLLLSDSGFYLCAWAIQGRPEAFFGQGTRLTVV.

The V and J genes are TRBV30 and TRBJ1-6; 10 bases fit TRBD1. This CDR3 region has 14 residues. The trim removed 1 base at V and 8 bases at J, leaving 2 bases unmatched. The germline V gene encodes CDR1 GTSNPN and CDR2 SVGIG (reference sequence). The CDR3 sequence: CAWSGGQGDSPLHF. CDR3 nucleotide sequence: TGTGCCTGGAGTGGAGGACAGGGGGATTCACCCCTCCACTTT. The full variable domain, in which reference TRBV30 and TRBJ1-6 provide the parts outside the CDR3, is SQTIHQWPATLVQPVGSPLSLECTVEGTSNPNLYWYRQAAGRGLQLLFYSVGIGQISSEVPQNLSASRPQDRQFILSSKKLLLSDSGFYLCAWSGGQGDSPLHFGNGTRLTVT.

The genes are TRBV13 and TRBJ2-1; TRBD2 aligns across 10 bases. This CDR3 contains 17 residues. V lost 5 bases and J lost 9; bases outside the gene matches: 16. Per the germline V gene, CDR1 is PRHDT and CDR2 is FYEKMQ (reference sequence). The CDR3 sequence is CASSPARASGSYVEQFF. Written as DNA, the CDR3 is TGTGCCAGCAGCCCAGCCCGGGCTAGCGGGAGCTATGTTGAGCAGTTCTTC.

V gene TRBV15 combines with J gene TRBJ2-1, with 9 positions matching TRBD1. The CDR3 spans 14 residues. The J segment lost 7 bases and the V segment lost 5 bases, leaving 6 bases of the junction unmatched. Germline-derived CDR1 and CDR2 are LNHNV and YYDKDF (reference sequence). The DNA of the CDR3 is TGTGCCACCAGCGCTGGGACAGGGTCTAATGAGCAGTTCTTC. Translation: CATSAGTGSNEQFF.

The chain combines TRBV4-3 with TRBJ1-2; D is perhaps TRBD1 (5 bases). The V end lost 0 bases, the J end lost 8 bases, and 13 bases lay between the germline ends. The V gene's germline CDR1 is LGHNA and CDR2 YSLEER. The CDR3 totals 14 residues. In nucleotides, the CDR3 is TGCGCCAGCAGCCAAGATACGGGGGTCAGGGGCTACACCTTC. Its protein is CASSQDTGVRGYTF.

CDR3 protein: CACHCRSKTGELFF. For the CDR3, the DNA is TGTGCCTGCCATTGCCGGAGTAAAACCGGGGAGCTGTTTTTT. V is TRBV30 and J is TRBJ2-2; D call uncertain. The CDR3 sequence is 14 residues long. Trimming removed 6 bases from V and 5 bases from J, with 16 bases in between. CDR1 GTSNPN and CDR2 SVGIG come from the germline V gene (reference sequence).

The chain uses TRBV3-1 (or the pseudogene TRBV3-2) and TRBJ2-2, with TRBD1 matching over 11 bases. Germline V gene sequence: CDR1 LGHDT, CDR2 YNNKEL (reference sequence). The length of the CDR3 is 15 residues. The V and J ends lost 7 bases and 3 bases, in that order; junction bases with no gene match: 4. The CDR3 protein is CASTPGQGDTGELFF. As DNA, the CDR3 is TGTGCCAGCACCCCGGGACAGGGGGACACCGGGGAGCTGTTTTTT.

This clone occurred once. The chain employs TRBV2 and TRBJ1-3; D is unclear. CDR3 size: 14 residues. Looked up from germline, CDR1 is SNHLY and CDR2 is FYNNEI. Trimming stripped 0 bases from V and 4 bases from J, with 7 bases between. The CDR3 sequence is CASSEAAGGNTIYF. The CDR3 region has the DNA TGTGCCAGCAGTGAAGCCGCAGGAGGAAACACCATATATTTT.

By sample fraction, this clone is medium-sized. J is TRBJ1-5 and V is TRBV7-8; the D gene is possibly TRBD1 (5 bases). Germline-derived CDR1 and CDR2 are SGHVS and FQNEAQ. This CDR3 has 15 residues. V was shortened by 1 base and J by 6 bases, with 13 bases between the two germline ends. CDR3 bases: TGTGCCAGCAGCTTAGGTCCAGGGATCGTTCAGCCCCAGCATTTT. This translates into CASSLGPGIVQPQHF. The full variable domain, in which reference TRBV7-8 and TRBJ1-5 provide the parts outside the CDR3, is GAGVSQSPRYKVAKRGQDVALRCDPISGHVSLFWYQQALGQGPEFLTYFQNEAQLDKSGLPSDRFFAERPEGSVSTLKIQRTQQEDSAVYLCASSLGPGIVQPQHFGDGTRLSIL.

This clone was seen a single time. This rearrangement joins TRBV5-6 to TRBJ1-2; 7 nucleotides agree with TRBD1. V lost 4 bases, J lost 8 bases, and 11 bases stayed unmatched. This CDR3 contains 14 residues. CDR1 is SGHDT and CDR2 is YYEEEE in the germline V gene. DNA of the CDR3: TGTGCCAGCAGCAGATATCAGGGGGATACCGGCTACACCTTC. This sequence encodes CASSRYQGDTGYTF.

V and J are TRBV14 and TRBJ2-2, with TRBD1 matching over 10 bases. The trim removed 0 bases at V and 7 bases at J, leaving 17 bases unmatched. The CDR3 runs 20 residues. From germline, CDR1 is SGHDN and CDR2 FVKESK. This CDR3 is CASSQEGLPGTGERNGELFF. The CDR3 region has the DNA TGTGCCAGCAGCCAAGAAGGACTACCCGGGACAGGGGAAAGGAACGGGGAGCTGTTTTTT.

CDR3 loop: CATSEGGAYGYTF. The CDR3 coding sequence is TGTGCCACCAGTGAAGGGGGCGCCTATGGCTACACCTTC. V and J are TRBV24-1 and TRBJ1-2, with 7 nucleotides matching TRBD1. The CDR3 consists of 13 residues. Germline CDR1 reads KGHDR; CDR2 reads SFDVKD. Trimming at V came to 4 bases and at J to 4 bases, leaving 2 bases not matched to a gene.

The CDR3 protein is CASSLRAGGRTDTQYF. For the CDR3, the DNA is TGTGCCAGCAGCTTACGAGCGGGAGGTCGGACAGATACGCAGTATTTT. The chain employs TRBV7-2 and TRBJ2-3; TRBD2 aligns across 9 bases. The junction had 6 bases not matched to a gene; V was cut back by 2 bases and J by 3 bases. The CDR3 length is 16 residues. CDR1 SGHTA and CDR2 FQGNSA come from the germline V gene.

The chain carries TRBV3-1 (or the pseudogene TRBV3-2) and TRBJ1-2; D is perhaps TRBD1 (6 bases). The CDR3 runs to 13 residues. Germline V gene lookup returns CDR1 LGHDT and CDR2 YNNKEL (reference sequence). Trimming pared 1 base from V and 6 bases from J, leaving 9 bases between. CDR3 DNA: TGTGCCAGCAGCCAAGTAGGGGGAAATGGCTACACCTTC. It encodes CASSQVGGNGYTF.

V is TRBV5-4 and J is TRBJ1-2; D is undetermined. The CDR3 has 13 residues. Trimming left V 2 bases short and J 2 bases short, with 7 bases between. The V gene's germline CDR1 is SGHNT and CDR2 YYREEE (reference sequence). In DNA form, the CDR3 reads TGTGCCAGCAGCTTTCGAGGGAACTATGGCTACACCTTC. Residues: CASSFRGNYGYTF.

The chain combines TRBV19 with TRBJ2-3; D perhaps matches TRBD1 (5 bases). V was clipped by 1 base and J by 4 bases, with 9 bases between them. Looked up from germline, CDR1 is LNHDA and CDR2 is SQIVND (reference sequence). The CDR3 contains 14 residues. Here the CDR3 reads CASSIARDADTQYF. Here the CDR3 DNA reads TGTGCCAGTAGTATAGCCAGGGATGCAGATACGCAGTATTTT.

The chain has TRBV7-9 and TRBJ2-1; 9 bases are a match to TRBD2. V shed 11 bases and J 6 bases; nucleotides not matched to a gene: 17. CDR3 length equals 16 residues. CDR1 is SEHNR and CDR2 is FQNEAQ in the germline V gene (reference sequence). CDR3: CAARGAGGLRLNEQFF. CDR3 in DNA: TGTGCCGCCAGGGGGGCGGGAGGGCTGAGACTCAATGAGCAGTTCTTC.

The rearrangement joins TRBV28 to TRBJ1-3; 10 bases agree with TRBD1. The CDR3 runs 17 residues. Germline V gene lookup returns CDR1 MDHEN and CDR2 SYDVKM. V lost 6 bases to trimming and J lost 1 base; unmatched junction nucleotides: 9. The CDR3 protein is CASRGSPGQGSGNTIYF. For the CDR3, the DNA is TGTGCCAGCAGGGGATCCCCGGGACAGGGGTCTGGAAACACCATATATTTT.

The rearrangement links TRBV5-1 to TRBJ1-5, with 8 bases that match TRBD1. CDR3 length equals 16 residues. V shed 4 bases, J shed 5 bases, and the junction held 11 bases outside the gene matches. The germline CDR1 and CDR2 sequences are SGHRS and YFSETQ. CDR3 nucleotide sequence: TGCGCCAGCAGCCCCACAGGCAGGGGGCGGGATCAGCCCCAGCATTTT. It translates to CASSPTGRGRDQPQHF.

This clone came up once. The J gene is TRBJ1-2, the V gene TRBV10-3, with a tentative D call TRBD1 (6 bases). The CDR3 covers 13 residues. CDR1 ENHRY and CDR2 SYGVKD come from the germline V gene. The V and J ends lost 4 bases and 11 bases respectively, with 17 bases between them. CDR3 sequence (DNA): TGTGCCATCAGTGCACAGGGTTCTACTGGATACACCTTC. This sequence encodes CAISAQGSTGYTF.

The chain couples TRBV9 to TRBJ1-1; possibly TRBD1 for D (5 bases). Germline lookup yields CDR1 SGDLS and CDR2 YYNGEE. With 3 bases removed from V and 3 bases from J, the gap between germline ends came to 9 bases. The length of the CDR3 is 13 residues. The CDR3 reads CASSARQYTEAFF. The CDR3 DNA sequence: TGTGCCAGCAGCGCCAGACAGTACACTGAAGCTTTCTTT.

The gene calls are TRBV11-2 and TRBJ1-2; D call uncertain. Trimming stripped 5 bases from V and 7 bases from J, with 14 bases between. The CDR3 spans 13 residues. Looked up from germline, CDR1 is SGHAT and CDR2 is FQNNGV. The CDR3, as DNA: TGTGCCAGCAGCGCACCCCCCTTCGGTGGCTACACCTTC. Its translation is CASSAPPFGGYTF.

The chain has TRBV19 and TRBJ1-4; possibly TRBD1 for D (5 bases). This CDR3 comprises 15 residues. The germline CDR1 and CDR2 sequences are LNHDA and SQIVND (reference sequence). V gave up 7 bases and J gave up 6 bases, with 18 bases separating them. CDR3 region: CASTPTSGGHEKLFF. The CDR3 region has the DNA TGTGCCAGTACCCCAACGTCCGGGGGTCATGAAAAACTGTTTTTT.